This T cell receptor beta chain appears in the sequencing data of a study of T-cell reconstitution after alpha-beta-depleted transplantation in children. Unique molecular identifiers were used to barcode this TCRbeta library. TCRdb analysed the PCR reads with MiXCR anew, one entry per CDR3 protein. The sample lists more than 550,000 distinct CDR3 sequences; 10% to 13% were seen once. The CDR3 covers 12 residues. V was pared by 4 bases and J by 8 bases, with 12 bases between. In germline, CDR1 is GTSNPN, CDR2 SVGIG (reference sequence). The chain carries TRBV30 and TRBJ2-1; D ambiguous. The sample in question was PBMCs from the stem cell graft donor, obtained from the stem cell graft. The receptor's source is a human donor who donated a stem cell graft to a child with acute myeloid leukemia. The CDR3 DNA is TGTGCCTGGAAAAGATCGACCCATGAGCAGTTCTTC. The encoded protein is CAWKRSTHEQFF.